The T cell receptor beta chain under discussion was sequenced for a study of cytomegalovirus exposure and HLA in healthy donors. PCR used 60 Vbeta primers and 13 Jbeta primers. Data came from immunoSEQ multiplex PCR; TCRdb stores just in-frame clones and leaves some out. This table holds approximately 77,000 clones. The CDR3 has 17 residues. The germline gives CDR1 SGHRS, CDR2 YFSETQ. Trimming left V 1 base short and J 2 bases short, with 17 bases between. Sequencing was performed on PBMCs. The source is a man aged 25 to 40 in good health and CMV-seronegative. The rearrangement joins TRBV5-1 to TRBJ2-3; D is perhaps TRBD2 (6 bases). The DNA of the CDR3 is TGCGCCAGCAGCTTGACAACCGGGACTTCCCACACAGATACGCAGTATTTT. Its translation is CASSLTTGTSHTDTQYF. Full variable domain (outside the CDR3, taken from reference TRBV5-1 and TRBJ2-3): KAGVTQTPRYLIKTRGQQVTLSCSPISGHRSVSWYQQTPGQGLQFLFEYFSETQRNKGNFPGRFSGRQFSNSRSEMNVSTLELGDSALYLCASSLTTGTSHTDTQYFGPGTRLTVL.